The rows below give T cell receptor beta chains drawn from one sample of a study of CD8 T cells in ankylosing spondylitis. MiXCR, run by TCRdb on the 5' RACE reads, gives a single entry per CDR3 protein. The sample includes hundreds of thousands of distinct CDR3 sequences, 25% to 30% of them seen just once. The material sequenced was blood, either unsorted or a sorted T cell fraction (not recorded which). The receptor source for this set is a male donor with ankylosing spondylitis. CDR3s include the opening cysteine and the closing phenylalanine or tryptophan. A D gene is named only where the DNA matches it firmly. Clone size is stated in some rows and not others, as once, few, many or a class when expanded.

TRBJ1-1 TRBD1 TRBV4-1 NA CASSQSGSGGLTEAFF TGCGCCAGCAGCCAGAGCGGATCAGGGGGATTAACTGAAGCTTTCTTT
TRBJ2-2 NA TRBV12-3/TRBV12-4 many CASSSGGELFF TGCGCCAGCAGTTCTGGCGGGGAGCTGTTTTTT
TRBJ1-1 NA TRBV5-1 NA CASSLEVGRATEAFF TGCGCCAGCAGCTTGGAGGTGGGACGGGCCACTGAAGCTTTCTTT
TRBJ1-1 NA TRBV11-3 NA CASSLIGREAFF TGTGCCAGCAGCTTAATAGGGAGGGAAGCTTTCTTT
TRBJ2-1 NA TRBV7-9 NA CASSRDRLPYNEQFF TGTGCCAGCAGCCGCGACCGCTTACCCTACAATGAGCAGTTCTTC
TRBJ2-2 TRBD2 TRBV5-1 NA CASSLALAGGPSGELFF TGCGCCAGCAGCTTGGCACTAGCGGGAGGCCCCAGCGGGGAGCTGTTTTTT
TRBJ1-2 NA TRBV29-1 few CSVESGGGSYGYTF TGCAGCGTTGAATCCGGTGGGGGCAGCTATGGCTACACCTTC
TRBJ1-2 NA TRBV20-1 NA CSSTTPGYGYTF TGCAGTTCAACGACACCGGGCTATGGCTACACCTTC
TRBJ2-3 TRBD1 TRBV5-4 few CASSDRGAPVDTQYF TGTGCCAGCAGCGACAGGGGCGCGCCGGTAGATACGCAGTATTTT
TRBJ2-3 NA TRBV24-1 NA CATSDPGRGTDTQYF TGTGCCACCAGTGACCCCGGCCGGGGCACAGATACGCAGTATTTT